This T cell receptor (beta chain) was recovered during a study of cytomegalovirus exposure and HLA in healthy donors. General study points: Another analysis was done later, and it associated around 15,000 TCR beta sequences with HLA alleles at 0.05 false discovery rate.

The V gene's germline CDR1 is ENHRY and CDR2 SYGVKD. After removal of 8 bases from V and 5 bases from J, the junction contained 2 bases not matched to a gene. CDR3 length: 14 amino acids. Primers for the PCR totalled 60 Vbeta and 13 Jbeta. Data came from immunoSEQ multiplex PCR; TCRdb stores just in-frame clones and leaves some out. The sample consists of about 130,000 clones, around 80% of them appearing once. This clone was counted only a few times. Antigen specificity is unknown. This chain connects TRBV10-3 to TRBJ2-1; 14 bases align to TRBD2. Specimen: PBMCs. This receptor was obtained from a man aged 35 to 55 in good health and CMV-seropositive. The CDR3 nucleotides read TGTGCCATCGGGACTAGCGGGAGTAACAATGAGCAGTTCTTC. Translation gives CAIGTSGSNNEQFF.